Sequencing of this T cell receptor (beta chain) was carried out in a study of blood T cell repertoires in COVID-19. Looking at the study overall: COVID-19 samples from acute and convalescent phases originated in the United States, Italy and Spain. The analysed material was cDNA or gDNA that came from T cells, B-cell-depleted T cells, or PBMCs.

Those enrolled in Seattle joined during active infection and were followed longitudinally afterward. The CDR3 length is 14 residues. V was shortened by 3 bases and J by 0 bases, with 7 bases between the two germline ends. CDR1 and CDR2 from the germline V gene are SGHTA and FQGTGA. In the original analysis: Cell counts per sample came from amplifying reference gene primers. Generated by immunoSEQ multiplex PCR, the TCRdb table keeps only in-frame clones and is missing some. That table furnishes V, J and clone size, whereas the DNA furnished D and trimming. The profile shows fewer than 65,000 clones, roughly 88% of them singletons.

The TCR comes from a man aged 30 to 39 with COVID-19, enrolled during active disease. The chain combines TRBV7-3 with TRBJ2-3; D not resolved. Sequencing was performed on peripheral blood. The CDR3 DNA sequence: TGTGCCAGCAGCTTTACCGGTAGCACAGATACGCAGTATTTT. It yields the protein CASSFTGSTDTQYF.